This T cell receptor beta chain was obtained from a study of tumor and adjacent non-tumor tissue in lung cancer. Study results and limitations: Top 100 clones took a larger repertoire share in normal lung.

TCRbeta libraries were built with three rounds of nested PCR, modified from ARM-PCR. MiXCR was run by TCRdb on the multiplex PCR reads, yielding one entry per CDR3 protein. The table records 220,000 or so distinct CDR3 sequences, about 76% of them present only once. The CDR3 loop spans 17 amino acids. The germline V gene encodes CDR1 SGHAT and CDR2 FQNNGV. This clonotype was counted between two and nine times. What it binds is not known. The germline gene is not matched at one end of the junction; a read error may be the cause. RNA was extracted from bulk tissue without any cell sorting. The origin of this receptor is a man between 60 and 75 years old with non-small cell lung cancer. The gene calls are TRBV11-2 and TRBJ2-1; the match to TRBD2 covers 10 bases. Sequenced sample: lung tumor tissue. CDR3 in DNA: TGTGCCGGCAGCCCACAACATGGACTAGCGGAAGACAATGAGCAGTTCTTC. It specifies CAGSPQHGLAEDNEQFF.